This entry features one TCR beta chain sequence. CDR3 length equals 13 residues. Trimming pared 4 bases from V and 9 bases from J, leaving 16 bases between. In the original processing: Estimated nucleated cell counts came from reference gene primer amplification. TCRdb keeps only in-frame clones here, not all; method: immunoSEQ multiplex PCR. Clone size and the V and J calls come from that table; the DNA yielded D and trimming. The sample records 250,000 to 350,000 clones, around 86% being singletons. This specimen comes from a study of blood T cell repertoires in COVID-19. On the study more broadly: Nucleic acid was either cDNA or gDNA, and it came from T cells, B-cell-depleted T cells, or PBMCs.

V is TRBV12-3 or TRBV12-4 and J is TRBJ2-7; D is perhaps TRBD2 (5 bases). The sample comprised peripheral blood. The source of this sequence is a woman aged 25 to 39 who had recovered from COVID-19. CDR3 amino acids: CASSSLERSVQYF. CDR3 in DNA: TGTGCCAGCAGTTCCCTCGAGCGGTCTGTGCAGTACTTC.